This is a list of T cell receptor beta chains from one sample in a study of siplizumab effects on memory and regulatory T cells. The assay was immunoSEQ multiplex PCR, and TCRdb's table has in-frame clones only and misses some. The profile covers around 100,000 clones, with nearly 95% appearing a single time and around 0.3% taken by the ten largest. The sample consisted of non-Treg CD4+ T cells sorted from blood. The receptors stem from a human donor in good health. Both conserved end residues are part of each CDR3. A D gene is named only where the DNA matches it firmly. Clone sizes are given selectively: once, few, many, or a class where the clone is expanded.

v_call	d_call	j_call	clone_size	cdr3_nt	cdr3_aa
TRBV4-3	NA	TRBJ1-1	NA	TGCGCCAGCAGCCTCGAAAGGGGCACTGAAGCTTTCTTT	CASSLERGTEAFF
TRBV6-1	NA	TRBJ1-2	NA	TGTGCCAGCTTAGGACCGGCGGGATCTGGCTACACCTTC	CASLGPAGSGYTF
TRBV30	NA	TRBJ1-3	NA	TGTGCCTGGAGTCAAAGCTCTGGAAACACCATATATTTT	CAWSQSSGNTIYF
TRBV7-2	NA	TRBJ1-3	once	TGTGCCAGCAGCTTTGGACCCTCTGGAAACACCATATATTTT	CASSFGPSGNTIYF
TRBV6-5	NA	TRBJ2-1	NA	TGTGCCAGCAGTTCCCCCTGGGGTAGCTCCGGGAATGAGCAGTTCTTC	CASSSPWGSSGNEQFF
TRBV6-5	NA	TRBJ1-1	NA	TGTGCCAGCAGTTACTGGGGCAGGGAATCCGCTGAAGCTTTCTTT	CASSYWGRESAEAFF
TRBV18	TRBD1	TRBJ2-7	once	TGTGCCAGCTCAGAACGACAGGGATTAGGCGAGCAGTACTTC	CASSERQGLGEQYF
TRBV23-1	NA	TRBJ1-4	NA	TGCGCCAGCAGTCGCGCTAGGCGGGGGCGCTGGGAAAAACTGTTTTTT	CASSRARRGRWEKLFF
TRBV19	TRBD1	TRBJ1-2	once	TGTGCCAGTAGTCCAAGGACAGGGGAGGGCTACACCTTC	CASSPRTGEGYTF
TRBV5-1	TRBD1	TRBJ1-3	NA	TGCGCCAGCAGCAGGACAGGGGGCAAGGCCACCATATATTTT	CASSRTGGKATIYF
TRBV5-1	TRBD1	TRBJ1-6	NA	TGCGCCAGCAGCTGGGGGACAGGGGGCGCAAAGAATTCACCCCTCCACTTT	CASSWGTGGAKNSPLHF
TRBV6-1	NA	TRBJ1-1	NA	TGTGCCAGCGAGGCGGCCGCCCTGAACACTGAAGCTTTCTTT	CASEAAALNTEAFF
TRBV12-5	TRBD1	TRBJ2-1	NA	TGTGCTAGTGGTACCGGACAGGGATACAATGAGCAGTTCTTC	CASGTGQGYNEQFF
TRBV5-1	TRBD1	TRBJ1-1	NA	TGCGCCAGCAGCTCGGGACAGGGGGCAAGGGGGACTGAAGCTTTCTTT	CASSSGQGARGTEAFF
TRBV7-8	NA	TRBJ1-1	once	TGTGCCAGCAGCCGGGGAGCCGGGACATGGGGGGACAACACTGAAGCTTTCTTT	CASSRGAGTWGDNTEAFF
TRBV7-8	NA	TRBJ2-1	NA	TGTGCCAGCAGCTCCACCGGAGCCGTCAATGAGCAGTTCTTC	CASSSTGAVNEQFF
TRBV19	TRBD1	TRBJ2-5	NA	TGTGCCAGTAAAGGTGGACAGGGGTCCTTTGAGACCCAGTACTTC	CASKGGQGSFETQYF
TRBV30	TRBD2	TRBJ2-3	NA	TGTGCCTGGAGTTTCGGTAGCGGGAGCGGGGATACGCAGTATTTT	CAWSFGSGSGDTQYF
TRBV5-1	NA	TRBJ2-2	once	TGCGCCAGCAGCTTGCGCAGGGAAGGAGGCGGGGAGCTGTTTTTT	CASSLRREGGGELFF
TRBV6-1	NA	TRBJ2-3	NA	TGTGCCAGCAGGGTCGACGCCACAGATACGCAGTATTTT	CASRVDATDTQYF
TRBV7-2	TRBD1	TRBJ1-2	NA	TGTGCCAGCAGCTTAGGTGTCGGGACAGGCCAAAACTATGGCTACACCTTC	CASSLGVGTGQNYGYTF
TRBV5-4	NA	TRBJ2-5	NA	TGTGCCAGCAGCTTAGGGCTGGAGCTCCAAGAGACCCAGTACTTC	CASSLGLELQETQYF
TRBV13	NA	TRBJ1-5	NA	TGTGCCAGCAGGAGGGCCGGCGGGGGGCTTAGTCAGCCCCAGCATTTT	CASRRAGGGLSQPQHF
TRBV4-2	NA	TRBJ1-4	once	TGTGCCAGCAGCCAAGATACAGCAGGGAAACTGTTTTTT	CASSQDTAGKLFF
TRBV6-1	NA	TRBJ2-3	NA	TGTGCCAGCAGTGAATCTCCCACAGATACGCAGTATTTT	CASSESPTDTQYF
TRBV5-1	TRBD1	TRBJ1-2	NA	TGCGCCAGCAGCTTGATACCCGGGACAGGGGATTTAGGTGGCTACACCTTC	CASSLIPGTGDLGGYTF
TRBV7-2	NA	TRBJ2-1	NA	TGTGCCAGCAGCCCTACGACCAATGAGCAGTTCTTC	CASSPTTNEQFF
TRBV5-1	NA	TRBJ2-3	NA	TGCGCCAGCAGCTTGGGCATCACAGATACGCAGTATTTT	CASSLGITDTQYF
TRBV7-3	NA	TRBJ2-2	NA	TGTGCCAGCAGCTTAACACAGGGCACCGGGGAGCTGTTTTTT	CASSLTQGTGELFF
TRBV7-2	NA	TRBJ2-5	NA	TGTGCCAGCAGCTTAAACCCCGCAGAGACCCAGTACTTC	CASSLNPAETQYF
TRBV6-5	NA	TRBJ1-1	NA	TGTGCCAGCACTACCACAACGAACACTGAAGCTTTCTTT	CASTTTTNTEAFF
TRBV18	NA	TRBJ2-2	once	TGTGCCAGCTCACCAGTGGCGCTAGCCTACACCGGGGAGCTGTTTTTT	CASSPVALAYTGELFF
TRBV5-4	TRBD1	TRBJ2-2	NA	TGTGCCAGCAGCTCGGACAGGGGAGTTAACACCGGGGAGCTGTTTTTT	CASSSDRGVNTGELFF